This section outlines one T cell receptor beta chain sequence together with its context. Its antigen remains undetermined. The input lacks base qualities; no much larger clone sits a single base away. This sample was included in a study of blood T cell repertoires in COVID-19 (dated by TCRdb to about 2020). Turning to the overall study: The collaborator samples originated in the United States, Italy and Spain and spanned the acute and convalescent phases of COVID-19. The material from the prospective study consisted of cDNA or gDNA derived from T cells, B-cell-depleted T cells, or PBMCs. The dataset comprised deeply sampled blood TCRbeta repertoires from subjects exposed to, actively infected with, or recovered from COVID-19. The repertoires were released in a freely available public database meant as a resource for research on the immune response to SARS-CoV-2. Samples came from the ongoing ImmuneRACE study (first 160 participants) plus 1,254 subjects from 6 global collaborators. Nearly every sample came with metadata listing a de-identified subject ID, COVID-19 status, age in years and sex. Where available, HLA class I and class II types were taken from metadata supplied by the sample provider and were not determined by assay-based typing.

TCRbeta CDR3 regions were amplified from genomic DNA by means of the immunoSEQ Assay, a bias-controlled multiplex PCR. The published analysis was carried out like this. Nucleated cell counts per sample were estimated from amplification of reference gene primers within the assay. To quantify the absolute abundance of each unique TCRbeta CDR3 rearrangement, sequence reads were collapsed and filtered. For each sample, productive Simpson clonality was calculated by taking the square root of Simpson's diversity index across productive rearrangements. TCRdb provides this immuneACCESS table in a form limited to in-frame rearrangements. Some clones are lacking; in checked studies, under half of them reflect an unresolved V gene, and why the rest are absent is not known. V and J calls plus clone size are reproduced from that table; the DNA served to infer D and trimming. The sample records over 75,000 clones, approximately 87% of which are singletons. The ten largest account for more than 9.5% of the sample.

Trimming accounts for 6 bases at V and 10 bases at J, while the number of junction bases matched to no gene is 10. CDR1 and CDR2 were assigned from the germline V gene (reference sequence) as MNHEY and SMNVEV. Taken from cysteine to phenylalanine, the CDR3 has 14 residues. The DNA shown is the 42-base CDR3, in frame from base 1. What the research found in general, with its limitations: How much clinical and demographic metadata was included differed by source and by participant, and the metadata was provided uncurated.

Each collaborating institution followed its own protocols to collect whole blood in K2EDTA tubes. For TCRbeta analysis, collaborator samples were shipped as frozen whole blood, as isolated PBMCs, or as DNA extracted from either sample type. This chain joins TRBV27 to TRBJ2-1, with TRBD2 identical over 9 junction bases. The clonotype originates from a human donor in a cohort sampled during active COVID-19. The sequencing input was peripheral blood. The CDR3 amino acid sequence is: CASSGTSRVTEQFF. The nucleotide sequence reads as follows: TGTGCCAGCAGCGGGACTAGCCGGGTCACCGAGCAGTTCTTC.